The 18 T cell receptor beta chains in this list originate from one sample, sequenced in a study of cytomegalovirus exposure and HLA in healthy donors. In the PCR, 60 Vbeta and 13 Jbeta primers were used. Repertoires were generated with immunoSEQ multiplex PCR, while TCRdb's copy carries only in-frame clones and drops some. Of about 190,000 clones listed, approximately 70% were seen once; the top ten hold 3.1%. Input material: PBMCs. The receptors come from a woman in her thirties in good health and CMV-seropositive.

The gene calls are TRBV28 and TRBJ2-5; D is ambiguous. V lost 3 bases, J lost 5 bases, and 13 bases lay in between. The length of the CDR3 is 14 residues. CDR1 and CDR2 from the germline V gene are MDHEN and SYDVKM. CDR3 sequence (DNA): TGTGCCAGCAGTTTGGGCATATTTGCCGAGACCCAGTACTTC. It is translated as CASSLGIFAETQYF.

This clone was seen just once. The chain links TRBV9 to TRBJ1-2; D gene ambiguous. V lost 4 bases, J lost 8 bases, and 12 bases lay in between. CDR3 size: 12 residues. Germline lookup yields CDR1 SGDLS and CDR2 YYNGEE. The CDR3 region has the DNA TGTGCCAGCAGCTCCCGGGCGGGAGGCTACACCTTC. It translates to CASSSRAGGYTF.

This clone was picked up a small number of times. This rearrangement joins TRBV5-4 to TRBJ1-1; no definite D call. The V gene's germline CDR1 is SGHNT and CDR2 YYREEE (reference sequence). The CDR3 contains 13 residues. Trimming took 1 base from V and 5 from J, leaving 9 bases between them. CDR3 nucleotides: TGTGCCAGCAGCTTGTTCACGGGGACTGAAGCTTTCTTT. Encoded protein: CASSLFTGTEAFF. The whole variable domain, filled in from reference TRBV5-4 and TRBJ1-1, reads ETGVTQSPTHLIKTRGQQVTLRCSSQSGHNTVSWYQQALGQGPQFIFQYYREEENGRGNFPPRFSGLQFPNYSSELNVNALELDDSALYLCASSLFTGTEAFFGQGTRLTVV.

This clone was found once. The chain recombines TRBV4-1 with TRBJ2-7, with 8 bases matching TRBD2. J lost 0 bases, V lost 0 bases, and 7 bases had no gene match. This CDR3 spans 17 amino acids. Germline V gene data show CDR1 as MGHRA and CDR2 as YSYEKL. The CDR3 reads CASSQDQVAGLSYEQYF. The CDR3 nucleotides are TGCGCCAGCAGCCAAGACCAGGTAGCGGGGCTCTCCTACGAGCAGTACTTC.

This clone was counted once. The rearrangement links TRBV28 to TRBJ1-1, with TRBD1 as a possible D gene (5 bases). The CDR3 has 14 amino acids. The germline V gene encodes CDR1 MDHEN and CDR2 SYDVKM. V was clipped by 3 bases and J by 6 bases, with 14 bases between them. CDR3 protein: CASSFPGQGPEAFF. The CDR3 DNA follows: TGTGCCAGCAGTTTCCCCGGCCAGGGTCCTGAAGCTTTCTTT.

The chain links TRBV27 to TRBJ1-2, with a possible D match to TRBD1 (5 bases). Germline V gene sequence: CDR1 MNHEY, CDR2 SMNVEV (reference sequence). The CDR3 covers 14 residues. V shed 6 bases and J shed 4 bases, with 15 bases lying between them. The CDR3 reads CASSPPGSAYGYTF. CDR3 DNA sequence: TGTGCCAGCAGCCCCCCAGGGTCCGCCTATGGCTACACCTTC.

CDR3 protein: CASSLFAGGPNEQFF. The CDR3 DNA follows: TGTGCCAGCAGCTTGTTCGCGGGAGGGCCGAATGAGCAGTTCTTC. The chain couples TRBV5-4 to TRBJ2-1, with 9 bases fitting TRBD2. CDR1 SGHNT and CDR2 YYREEE come from the germline V gene (reference sequence). V was pared by 1 base and J by 7 bases, with 6 bases of the junction left unmatched. The CDR3 is made up of 15 amino acids.

V is TRBV28 and J is TRBJ1-1; D is unresolved. Per the germline V gene, CDR1 is MDHEN and CDR2 is SYDVKM. V was cut by 7 bases and J by 7 bases, with 13 bases left in between. The CDR3 runs to 12 residues. Written as DNA, the CDR3 is TGTGCCAGCACCGCCGCCACTCATGAAGCTTTCTTT. Residues: CASTAATHEAFF.

The sample holds one count of this clone. Relative to the germline gene, one junction end is altered; a read error may explain this. V and J are TRBV7-9 and TRBJ2-1; possible D gene TRBD2, 6 bases. The V gene's germline CDR1 is SEHNR and CDR2 FQNEAQ (reference sequence). This CDR3 comprises 16 residues. The CDR3 DNA reads as TGTTCCAGCAGCGGAGGGATAAGGACGGCCTCCAATGAGCAGTTCTTC. The encoded protein is CSSSGGIRTASNEQFF. The complete variable domain, with remaining parts taken from reference TRBV7-9 and TRBJ2-1, reads DTGVSQNPRHKITKRGQNVTFRCDPISEHNRLYWYRQTLGQGPEFLTYFQNEAQLEKSRLLSDRFSAERPKGSFSTLEIQRTEQGDSAMYLCSSSGGIRTASNEQFFGPGTRLTVL.

The chain is built from TRBV7-9 and TRBJ2-3, with 8 bases fitting TRBD1. Unmatched junction bases numbered 7, after V lost 7 bases and J lost 4 bases. Germline V CDR1 and CDR2: SEHNR, FQNEAQ (reference sequence). The CDR3 runs 14 residues. The CDR3 DNA follows: TGTGCCAGCACCCCCAGGGGGCAGTCAGATACGCAGTATTTT. Translating gives CASTPRGQSDTQYF.

This clone appeared once. The genes are TRBV2 and TRBJ2-1; no reliable D call. This CDR3 contains 13 residues. Germline values: CDR1 SNHLY, CDR2 FYNNEI. Trimming removed 1 base from V and 4 bases from J, with 5 bases in between. The CDR3 DNA reads as TGTGCCAGCAGTGAAGGGCTTTACAATGAGCAGTTCTTC. Protein product: CASSEGLYNEQFF. Using reference TRBV2 and TRBJ2-1 for the parts outside the CDR3, the full variable domain is EPEVTQTPSHQVTQMGQEVILRCVPISNHLYFYWYRQILGQKVEFLVSFYNNEISEKSEIFDDQFSVERPDGSNFTLKIRSTKLEDSAMYFCASSEGLYNEQFFGPGTRLTVL.

This chain joins TRBV19 and TRBJ1-1, with D unresolved. Germline CDR1 and CDR2: LNHDA and SQIVND (reference sequence). The CDR3 extends over 11 amino acids. With 6 bases removed from V and 6 bases from J, the gap between germline ends came to 8 bases. DNA of the CDR3: TGTGCCAGTAGCGAGACTTCTGAAGCTTTCTTT. This gives the protein CASSETSEAFF. Drawing the rest from reference TRBV19 and TRBJ1-1, the complete variable domain is DGGITQSPKYLFRKEGQNVTLSCEQNLNHDAMYWYRQDPGQGLRLIYYSQIVNDFQKGDIAEGYSVSREKKESFPLTVTSAQKNPTAFYLCASSETSEAFFGQGTRLTVV.

The chain joins TRBV27 to TRBJ2-7; 10 bases align to TRBD1. Trimming took 3 bases from V and 6 from J; bases not matched to a gene: 14. CDR3 length: 17 residues. The V gene's germline CDR1 is MNHEY and CDR2 SMNVEV (reference sequence). Written as DNA, the CDR3 is TGTGCCAGCAGTTTTTCTCCGGCCGGGACAGGGGTTGGCGAGCAGTACTTC. It specifies CASSFSPAGTGVGEQYF.

The rearrangement uses TRBV7-7 and TRBJ2-7; TRBD2 aligns across 8 bases. The CDR3 length is 13 residues. V was clipped by 5 bases and J by 3 bases; unmatched bases: 3. Looked up from germline, CDR1 is SSHAT and CDR2 is FNYEAQ (reference sequence). The CDR3 sequence is CASSPTSDYEQYF. CDR3 nucleotide sequence: TGTGCCAGCAGCCCGACTAGCGACTACGAGCAGTACTTC.

On this clone itself: Distinct nucleotide sequences in the sample also encode this CDR3. The chain joins TRBV27 to TRBJ2-3; no clear D gene. Trimming took 6 bases from V and 0 from J, leaving 4 bases between them. From germline, CDR1 is MNHEY and CDR2 SMNVEV (reference sequence). This CDR3 has 12 amino acids. CDR3 in DNA: TGTGCCAGCAGCCCAAGCACAGATACGCAGTATTTT. Translated, it gives CASSPSTDTQYF.

This clone was counted between two and nine times. V is TRBV19 and J is TRBJ2-1, with TRBD1 matching over 9 bases. Germline values: CDR1 LNHDA, CDR2 SQIVND (reference sequence). The CDR3 length is 14 residues. V lost 4 bases and J lost 6; bases outside the gene matches: 4. CDR3 DNA sequence: TGTGCCAGTAGTACACAGGGGGCGATCAATGAGCAGTTCTTC. Amino acids: CASSTQGAINEQFF.

In regard to this clone: At one of its ends the junction is not consistent with the germline gene, which may arise from a read error. The genes are TRBV7-9 and TRBJ2-7; D is possibly TRBD1 (6 bases). The CDR3 totals 15 residues. Germline-derived CDR1 and CDR2 are SEHNR and FQNEAQ (reference sequence). CDR3: CSSSPAGVAVYEQYF. CDR3 nucleotides: TGTTCCAGCAGCCCAGCAGGGGTAGCCGTCTACGAGCAGTACTTC.

This rearrangement joins TRBV19 to TRBJ2-2; 7 bases are a match to TRBD2. V trimming: 0 bases; J trimming: 1 base; junction bases outside the gene matches: 8. CDR1 LNHDA and CDR2 SQIVND come from the germline V gene (reference sequence). The CDR3 is 18 residues long. The DNA of the CDR3 is TGTGCCAGTAGTATAGATTCCAGGCTAGCGGTGAACACCGGGGAGCTGTTTTTT. The encoded protein is CASSIDSRLAVNTGELFF.